This TCR beta chain was sequenced in a study of T cells in Graves' hyperthyroidism and ophthalmopathy. This clonotype was observed many times. The antigen is undetermined. Germline loops: CDR1 SQVTM, CDR2 ANQGSEA. V was shortened by 4 bases and J by 4 bases, with 14 bases between the two germline ends. The CDR3 runs 14 residues. Authors of the study amplified TCR beta CDR3 regions from RNA transcripts. First-round RT-PCR targeting the TCR CDR3 was performed with the HTBI primer set. Using its own MiXCR run on the multiplex PCR reads, TCRdb lists one record per CDR3 protein. Here the sample spans around 390,000 distinct CDR3 sequences, around 13% being singletons. Study-wide results and limits: Ophthalmopathy, as predicted by the model, came a median around 7 months after the prediction. Ophthalmopathy could be told apart from stable hyperthyroidism with a 13 V-J model.

Sequencing was done on a sample of blood. This chain uses TRBV29-1 with TRBJ2-1; D uncertain. The clonotype originates from a woman aged 25 to 45 with Graves' ophthalmopathy. The CDR3 reads CSVVLVGYYNEQFF. CDR3 bases: TGCAGCGTTGTCCTAGTGGGATATTACAATGAGCAGTTCTTC.